The sequence of this T cell receptor beta chain was determined in a study of T cells in localized non-small cell lung cancer. Study-level points and caveats: Peak T cell clonality was found in uninvolved adjacent lung, exceeding tumor. Overall survival was longer when the density of T cells in the blood was higher. Turning up in adjacent lung were a median around 60 of the top 100 tumor clones.

To note about this clone: Its antigen is currently unknown.

Some clones are missing from TCRdb's copy, which holds only in-frame ones; the method was immunoSEQ multiplex PCR. Of around 35,000 clones listed, roughly 93% are singletons. This sequence was found in a female donor over 55 with stage I lung adenocarcinoma. The material was peripheral blood, obtained before any cancer treatment.

The CDR3 nucleotides are TGTGCCAGCAGTGAATCCCCGGGGGGTGGAGGGCTAGATACGCAGTATTTT. This codes for CASSESPGGGGLDTQYF. V and J are TRBV25-1 and TRBJ2-3; 7 bases are shared with TRBD2. The V segment lost 1 base and the J segment 5 bases; nucleotides outside the gene matches: 12. Looked up from germline, CDR1 is MGHDK and CDR2 is SYGVNS. CDR3 length equals 17 residues.